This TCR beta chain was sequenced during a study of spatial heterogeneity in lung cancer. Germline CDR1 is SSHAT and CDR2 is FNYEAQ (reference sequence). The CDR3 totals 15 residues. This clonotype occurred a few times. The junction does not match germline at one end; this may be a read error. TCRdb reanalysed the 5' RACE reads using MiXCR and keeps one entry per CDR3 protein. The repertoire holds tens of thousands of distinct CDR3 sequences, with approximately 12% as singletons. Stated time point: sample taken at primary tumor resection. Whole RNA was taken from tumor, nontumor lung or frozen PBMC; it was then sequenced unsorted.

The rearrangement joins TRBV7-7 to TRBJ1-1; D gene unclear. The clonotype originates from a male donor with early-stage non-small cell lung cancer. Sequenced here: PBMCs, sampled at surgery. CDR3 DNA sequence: TGTGCTAGCAGCCCCCAAGATCCCAGTAACACTGAAGCTTTCTTT. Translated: CASSPQDPSNTEAFF.